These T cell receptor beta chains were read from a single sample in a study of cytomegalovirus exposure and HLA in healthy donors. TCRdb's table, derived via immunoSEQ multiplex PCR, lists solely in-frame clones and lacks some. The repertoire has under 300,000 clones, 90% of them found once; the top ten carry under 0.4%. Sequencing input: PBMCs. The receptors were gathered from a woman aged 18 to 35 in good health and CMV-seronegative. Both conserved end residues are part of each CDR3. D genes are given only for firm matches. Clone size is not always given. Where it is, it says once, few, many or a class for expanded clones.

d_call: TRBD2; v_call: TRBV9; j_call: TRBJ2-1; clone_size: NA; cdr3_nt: TGTGCCAGCAGCGGCGCCGGACTAGCGGGGTATTACAATGAGCAGTTCTTC; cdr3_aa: CASSGAGLAGYYNEQFF
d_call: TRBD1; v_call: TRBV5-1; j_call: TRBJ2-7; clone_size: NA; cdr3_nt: TGCGCCAGCAGCCCGGTGGGGGACAGGGAGCAGTACTTC; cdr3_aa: CASSPVGDREQYF
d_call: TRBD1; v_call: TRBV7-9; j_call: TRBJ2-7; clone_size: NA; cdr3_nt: TGTGCCAGCACCGAGGCCGGGACAGGCTACGAGCAGTACTTC; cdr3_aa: CASTEAGTGYEQYF
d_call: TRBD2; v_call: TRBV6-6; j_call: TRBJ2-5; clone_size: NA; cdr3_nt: TGTGCCAGCAGGCTTAGCGGGGGGGAGCAAGAGACCCAGTACTTC; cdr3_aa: CASRLSGGEQETQYF
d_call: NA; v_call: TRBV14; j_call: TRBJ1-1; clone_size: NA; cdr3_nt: TGTGCCAGCAGCCAAGACAGAGGAGGTCGCACTGAAGCTTTCTTT; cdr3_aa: CASSQDRGGRTEAFF
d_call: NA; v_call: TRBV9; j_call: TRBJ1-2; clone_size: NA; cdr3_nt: TGTGCCAGCAGCGTAGACAATAACTATGGCTACACCTTC; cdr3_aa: CASSVDNNYGYTF
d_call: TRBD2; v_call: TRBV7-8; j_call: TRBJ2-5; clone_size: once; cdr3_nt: TGTGCCAGCAGCTTAGCAGGCGGGGGATCTCTGGAGACCCAGTACTTC; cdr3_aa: CASSLAGGGSLETQYF
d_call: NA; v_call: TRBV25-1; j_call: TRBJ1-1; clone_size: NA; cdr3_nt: TGTGCCAGTGCCCAGGGCACTGAAGCTTTCTTT; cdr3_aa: CASAQGTEAFF
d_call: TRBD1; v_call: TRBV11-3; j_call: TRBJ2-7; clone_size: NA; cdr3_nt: TGTGCCAGCAGCTTAGAGGGACAGGGTGCCTACGAGCAGTACTTC; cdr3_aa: CASSLEGQGAYEQYF
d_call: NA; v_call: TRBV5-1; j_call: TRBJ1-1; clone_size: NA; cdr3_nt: TGCGCCAGCAGCCCTTGGGACACTAACACTGAAGCTTTCTTT; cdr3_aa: CASSPWDTNTEAFF
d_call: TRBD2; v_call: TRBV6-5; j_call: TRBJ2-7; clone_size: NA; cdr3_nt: TGTGCCAGCAGTTATGGGACTAGCGGGGGCTACGAGCAGTACTTC; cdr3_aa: CASSYGTSGGYEQYF
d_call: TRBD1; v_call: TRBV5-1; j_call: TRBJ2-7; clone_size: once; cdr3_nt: TGCGCCAGCAGCTTGGTGGCTGTACAGGGGGCTTCCTACGAGCAGTACTTC; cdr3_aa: CASSLVAVQGASYEQYF
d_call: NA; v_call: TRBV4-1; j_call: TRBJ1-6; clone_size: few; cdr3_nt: TGCGCCAGCAGCCACGGAGATTCACCCCTCCACTTT; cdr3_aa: CASSHGDSPLHF
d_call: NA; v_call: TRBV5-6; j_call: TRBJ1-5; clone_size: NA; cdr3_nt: TGTGCCAGCAGCGGAAGGAGGACTCTAAATCAGCCCCAGCATTTT; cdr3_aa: CASSGRRTLNQPQHF
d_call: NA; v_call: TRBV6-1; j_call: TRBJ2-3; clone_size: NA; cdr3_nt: TGTGCCAGCATTAACCGGGGTAGCCCAGATACGCAGTATTTT; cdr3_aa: CASINRGSPDTQYF
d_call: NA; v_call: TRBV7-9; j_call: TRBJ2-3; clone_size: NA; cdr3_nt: TGTGCCAGCAGCTCAGATCTCACAGATACGCAGTATTTT; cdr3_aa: CASSSDLTDTQYF
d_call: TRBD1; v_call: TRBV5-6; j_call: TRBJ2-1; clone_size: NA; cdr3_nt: TGTGCCAGCAGCTCCGGGACAGGGGTCTACAATGAGCAGTTCTTC; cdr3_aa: CASSSGTGVYNEQFF
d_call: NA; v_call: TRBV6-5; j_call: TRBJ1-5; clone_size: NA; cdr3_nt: TGTGCCAGCAGCCTCGGGAGCGATCAGCCCCAGCATTTT; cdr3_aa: CASSLGSDQPQHF
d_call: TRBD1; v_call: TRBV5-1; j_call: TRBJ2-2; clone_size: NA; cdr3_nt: TGCGCCAGCAGCTTGCTGGGACAGGGAACCGGGGAGCTGTTTTTT; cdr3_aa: CASSLLGQGTGELFF
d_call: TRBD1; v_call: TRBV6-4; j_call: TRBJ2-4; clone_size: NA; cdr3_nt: TGTGCCAGCAGTGAATCCACAGGGGAAGGGGCCAAAAACATTCAGTACTTC; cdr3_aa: CASSESTGEGAKNIQYF
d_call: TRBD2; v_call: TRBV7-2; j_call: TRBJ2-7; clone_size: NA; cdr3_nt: TGTGCCAGCAGCCTCACTAGCGGGTCCTACGAGCAGTACTTC; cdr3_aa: CASSLTSGSYEQYF
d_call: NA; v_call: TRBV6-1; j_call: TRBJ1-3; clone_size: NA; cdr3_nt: TGTGCCAGCGGGCAACGGGGAAAAACTGGAAACACCATATATTTT; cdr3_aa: CASGQRGKTGNTIYF
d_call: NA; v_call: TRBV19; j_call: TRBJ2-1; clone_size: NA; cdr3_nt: TGTGCCAGTAGTAACCGAGTGGAGGGCGTTGGCCCCAATAGTGAGCAGTTCTTC; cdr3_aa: CASSNRVEGVGPNSEQFF
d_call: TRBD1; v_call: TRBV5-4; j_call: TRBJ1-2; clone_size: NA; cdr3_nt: TGTGCCAGCAAAAACAGGGGGCTAGATGGCTACACCTTC; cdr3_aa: CASKNRGLDGYTF
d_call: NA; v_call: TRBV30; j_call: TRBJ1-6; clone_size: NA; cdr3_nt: TGTGCCTGGAATGAATTTAACAGGCGATACACCCTCAATTCACCCCTCCACTTT; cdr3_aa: CAWNEFNRRYTLNSPLHF
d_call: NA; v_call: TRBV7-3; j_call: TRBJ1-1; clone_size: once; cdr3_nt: TGTGCCAGCAGCTTAACGGGGCAGGGAGGTGGCACTGAAGCTTTCTTT; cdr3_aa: CASSLTGQGGGTEAFF
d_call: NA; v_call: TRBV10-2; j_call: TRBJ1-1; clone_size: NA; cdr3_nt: TGCGCCAGCAGTGAAACAGGAGACACTGAAGCTTTCTTT; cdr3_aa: CASSETGDTEAFF
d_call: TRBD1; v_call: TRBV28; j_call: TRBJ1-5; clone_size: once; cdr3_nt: TGTGCCAGCAGGTCCCATCAGGGGGCTCAGCCCCAGCATTTT; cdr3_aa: CASRSHQGAQPQHF